The sequence of this TCR beta chain was determined in a study of Ad26.COV2.S vaccination and SARS-CoV-2 variants. Study information: Intramuscular Ad26.COV2.S at 5x10^10 or 1x10^11 viral particles.

Treatment in this sample: roughly 19 received Ad26.COV2.S at low or high dose, single or two shots; about 5 received placebo; per-sample allocation not given. Sampling took place 63 days after the first vaccine or placebo injection. Vaccination used an Ad26 vector expressing Wuhan-strain SARS-CoV-2 spike. Sequencing used immunoSEQ multiplex PCR; TCRdb keeps in-frame clones, though not all of them. The data hold around 400,000 clones, with approximately 91% observed a single time. CDR3 length: 15 amino acids. Germline CDR1 MDHEN, CDR2 SYDVKM. V lost 3 bases and J lost 2, with 11 bases in between. Sequences were derived from peripheral blood, sampled in a trial of Ad26.COV2.S vaccine versus placebo. The TCR sequence derives from a person between 18 and 65 years old who received the Ad26.COV2.S COVID-19 vaccine or a placebo. This chain joins TRBV28 and TRBJ2-1; D may be TRBD2 (6 bases). Here the CDR3 reads CASSLGGGPYNEQFF. DNA for the CDR3: TGTGCCAGCAGTTTGGGAGGAGGACCCTACAATGAGCAGTTCTTC.